This entry lists 25 T cell receptor beta chains sequenced from one sample in a study of T cell responses to AZD1222 COVID-19 vaccine. TCRdb keeps only in-frame clones here, not all; method: immunoSEQ multiplex PCR. The repertoire holds more than 150,000 clones, with roughly 90% as singletons. Sample: peripheral blood, taken 28 days after the second AZD1222 dose. All receptors come from an adult who received the AZD1222 COVID-19 vaccine.

This chain links TRBV25-1 with TRBJ2-1; D possibly corresponds to TRBD1 (7 bases). CDR3 length: 17 amino acids. V was trimmed by 0 bases and J by 4 bases, leaving 16 bases between them. CDR1 MGHDK and CDR2 SYGVNS come from the germline V gene. The CDR3 DNA reads TGTGCCAGCAGTGAATACGGAGGCGGGGACAGATACAATGAGCAGTTCTTC. Amino acids: CASSEYGGGDRYNEQFF.

The chain has TRBV3-1 (or the pseudogene TRBV3-2) and TRBJ1-2; D gene unclear. This CDR3 contains 16 residues. Germline loops: CDR1 LGHDT, CDR2 YNNKEL (reference sequence). V was trimmed by 4 bases and J by 0 bases, leaving 15 bases between them. This CDR3 reads CASSPRVRTANYGYTF. The CDR3 region has the DNA TGTGCCAGCAGCCCTCGGGTACGCACAGCTAACTATGGCTACACCTTC.

The J gene is TRBJ2-3, the V gene TRBV5-4; 7 nucleotides line up with TRBD1. The CDR3 sequence is 16 residues long. Trimming removed 1 base from V and 0 bases from J; junction bases left unmatched: 5. Germline V lookup: CDR1 SGHNT, CDR2 YYREEE (reference sequence). CDR3: CASSLPHRGSTDTQYF. As DNA, the CDR3 is TGTGCCAGCAGCTTGCCCCACAGGGGTAGCACAGATACGCAGTATTTT.

The chain recombines TRBV5-1 with TRBJ2-7; tentatively, D is TRBD2 (6 bases). The CDR3 has 14 amino acids. Trimming took off 3 bases at V and 7 bases at J, with 17 bases between the two ends. Germline V lookup: CDR1 SGHRS, CDR2 YFSETQ. CDR3 coding DNA: TGCGCCAGCAGCTCCGGGACTTTAAACTGGGAGCAGTACTTC. Its translation is CASSSGTLNWEQYF.

The V and J genes are TRBV13 and TRBJ1-2; 8 bases are shared with TRBD1. Germline lookup yields CDR1 PRHDT and CDR2 FYEKMQ (reference sequence). The CDR3 is 12 amino acids. V shed 5 bases, J shed 8 bases, and the junction held 4 bases outside the gene matches. This CDR3 reads CASSETGVGYTF. The CDR3 coding sequence is TGTGCCAGCAGCGAGACAGGGGTAGGCTACACCTTC.

The chain recombines TRBV5-6 with TRBJ1-6, with D unresolved. CDR1 SGHDT and CDR2 YYEEEE come from the germline V gene. V gave up 4 bases and J gave up 6 bases, with 14 bases separating them. The CDR3 is made up of 15 amino acids. In nucleotides, the CDR3 is TGTGCCAGCAGCCTTGGACGGATGTCTAATTCACCCCTCCACTTT. Protein: CASSLGRMSNSPLHF.

The J gene is TRBJ1-2, the V gene TRBV30, with 10 bases identical to TRBD1. The CDR3 covers 21 residues. V lost 2 bases, J lost 1 base, and 22 bases stayed unmatched. The germline CDR1 and CDR2 sequences are GTSNPN and SVGIG (reference sequence). The CDR3 region is CAWSPNPHFITGQGVNYGYTF. CDR3 bases: TGTGCCTGGAGTCCCAACCCTCATTTCATCACAGGACAGGGGGTTAACTATGGCTACACCTTC.

This sequence joins TRBV14 and TRBJ1-4; D unresolved. V shed 1 base and J shed 3 bases, with 9 bases lying between them. The CDR3 runs 15 residues. Germline CDR1 and CDR2: SGHDN and FVKESK. CDR3 sequence: CASSQVNGPNEKLFF. The CDR3 DNA is TGTGCCAGCAGCCAAGTAAACGGCCCTAATGAAAAACTGTTTTTT.

The gene calls are TRBV28 and TRBJ2-2; no reliable D call. The CDR3 consists of 14 residues. Trimming left V 6 bases short and J 6 bases short, with 14 bases between. The V gene's germline CDR1 is MDHEN and CDR2 SYDVKM. The CDR3 bases are TGTGCCAGCAGCCCACCACAAGAGTCCGGGGAGCTGTTTTTT. Protein: CASSPPQESGELFF.

CDR3 residues: CAISGPDSRSYGYTF. CDR3 bases: TGTGCCATCAGTGGACCTGACAGTAGGAGCTATGGCTACACCTTC. The chain carries TRBV10-3 and TRBJ1-2; the D gene is possibly TRBD1 (5 bases). V lost 4 bases and J lost 4, with 16 bases in between. Germline lookup yields CDR1 ENHRY and CDR2 SYGVKD. The CDR3 totals 15 residues.

The chain has TRBV4-2 and TRBJ2-7, with D possibly called TRBD1 or TRBD2 (5 bases each). This CDR3 is built from 16 residues. Germline CDR1 reads LGHNA; CDR2 reads YNFKEQ. Trimming left V 0 bases short and J 4 bases short, with 16 bases between. This chain's CDR3 is CASSQEDTPGPYEQYF. CDR3 bases: TGTGCCAGCAGCCAAGAGGACACCCCGGGGCCTTACGAGCAGTACTTC.

This sequence joins TRBV7-9 and TRBJ1-2; no reliable D call. The length of the CDR3 is 13 residues. The V gene lost 8 bases and the J gene lost 8 bases, with 18 bases spanning the gap. The germline V gene encodes CDR1 SEHNR and CDR2 FQNEAQ (reference sequence). Here the CDR3 DNA reads TGTGCCAGCTCTGGTGGGCAGGATGACGGCTACACCTTC. It yields the protein CASSGGQDDGYTF.

The chain has TRBV5-1 and TRBJ2-3; TRBD2 is a possible D gene (6 bases). This CDR3 has 14 residues. Trimming took off 1 base at V and 2 bases at J, with 8 bases between the two ends. CDR1 and CDR2 (germline): SGHRS, YFSETQ. The CDR3 loop reads CASSLRDSTDTQYF. DNA for the CDR3: TGCGCCAGCAGCTTGAGGGACTCCACAGATACGCAGTATTTT.

This clone was observed many times. V and J are TRBV7-9 and TRBJ2-7, with 7 bases aligning to TRBD1. CDR3 length: 15 residues. CDR1 is SEHNR, CDR2 FQNEAQ, per germline (reference sequence). The junction had 10 bases not matched to a gene; V was cut back by 4 bases and J by 4 bases. The CDR3 region is CASSSNRDRAYEQYF. The CDR3 DNA reads as TGTGCCAGCAGCTCAAACCGGGACAGAGCTTACGAGCAGTACTTC.

The gene calls are TRBV15 and TRBJ2-5; 10 bases map to TRBD2. This CDR3 region has 18 residues. The V gene's germline CDR1 is LNHNV and CDR2 YYDKDF (reference sequence). The V and J ends lost 0 bases and 5 bases, in that order; junction bases with no gene match: 12. CDR3: CATSRDSRIAGGLETQYF. The DNA for the CDR3 is TGTGCCACCAGCAGAGATAGTAGAATAGCGGGAGGTTTGGAGACCCAGTACTTC.

V is TRBV19 and J is TRBJ1-2, with 8 bases aligning to TRBD1. The germline gives CDR1 LNHDA, CDR2 SQIVND (reference sequence). The CDR3 has 13 residues. V was clipped by 10 bases and J by 5 bases; unmatched bases: 9. CDR3 bases: TGTGCCACAAGACAGGGGAGGGGATATGGCTACACCTTC. Translation: CATRQGRGYGYTF.

V and J are TRBV6-5 and TRBJ1-2; D is possibly TRBD1 (5 bases). V was clipped by 0 bases and J by 7 bases, with 9 bases between them. Germline CDR1 is MNHEY and CDR2 is SVGAGI. This CDR3 contains 13 residues. The CDR3 region has the DNA TGTGCCAGCAGTTACTCGAGACAGAGTGGCTACACCTTC. Residues: CASSYSRQSGYTF.

This chain connects TRBV19 to TRBJ1-1; TRBD1 is a possible D gene (5 bases). Germline CDR1 and CDR2: LNHDA and SQIVND (reference sequence). This CDR3 region has 17 residues. With 8 bases removed from V and 1 base from J, the gap between germline ends came to 23 bases. This chain's CDR3 is CASPDNREGVGNTEAFF. CDR3 DNA: TGTGCCAGTCCCGATAACCGGGAAGGGGTAGGGAACACTGAAGCTTTCTTT.

The chain joins TRBV6-5 to TRBJ2-7; D unresolved. The CDR3 sequence is 12 residues long. Trimming stripped 8 bases from V and 3 bases from J, with 11 bases between. The germline V gene encodes CDR1 MNHEY and CDR2 SVGAGI. CDR3 in DNA: TGTGCCAGCCGGACGGTGGTCTACGAGCAGTACTTC. It specifies CASRTVVYEQYF.

V and J are TRBV28 and TRBJ1-3; no firm D call. Per germline, CDR1 MDHEN and CDR2 SYDVKM. Between the trimmed V and J ends, which lost 4 bases and 7 bases, there was a span of 17 bases. CDR3 length: 15 residues. The CDR3 loop is CASSSQDVPRNTIYF. DNA of the CDR3: TGTGCCAGCAGTTCCCAGGACGTGCCTCGGAACACCATATATTTT. Looking up the rest from reference TRBV28 and TRBJ1-3 gives the full variable domain: DVKVTQSSRYLVKRTGEKVFLECVQDMDHENMFWYRQDPGLGLRLIYFSYDVKMKEKGDIPEGYSVSREKKERFSLILESASTNQTSMYLCASSSQDVPRNTIYFGEGSWLTVV.

The chain has TRBV6-6 and TRBJ1-2; no reliable D call. Germline V gene sequence: CDR1 MNHNY, CDR2 SVGAGI (reference sequence). This CDR3 has 16 residues. V was cut by 5 bases and J by 7 bases, with 23 bases left in between. The CDR3 DNA sequence: TGTGCCAGCAGTCCTGAGGTCGTACCTCTGGGAGCTGGCTACACCTTC. It specifies CASSPEVVPLGAGYTF.

This rearrangement joins TRBV5-1 to TRBJ1-1; D is uncertain. Germline CDR1 SGHRS, CDR2 YFSETQ. Between the trimmed V and J ends, which lost 4 bases and 11 bases, there was a span of 21 bases. This CDR3 has 14 residues. CDR3 residues: CASSPTSDGRRAFF. Here the CDR3 DNA reads TGCGCCAGCAGCCCTACATCGGACGGCAGGAGGGCTTTCTTT.

The V and J genes are TRBV28 and TRBJ1-4, with D uncertain. Germline CDR1 is MDHEN and CDR2 is SYDVKM. Trimming took off 2 bases at V and 8 bases at J, with 3 bases between the two ends. The length of the CDR3 is 11 residues. The CDR3 DNA sequence: TGTGCCAGCAGTTTACTCGAAAAACTGTTTTTT. Translated, it gives CASSLLEKLFF.

V is TRBV18 and J is TRBJ1-1; D gene uncertain. V was pared by 2 bases and J by 2 bases, with 6 bases between. CDR3 length equals 13 residues. Germline lookup yields CDR1 KGHSH and CDR2 LQKENI. The CDR3 is CASSPGFNTEAFF. The CDR3 region has the DNA TGTGCCAGCTCACCAGGATTTAACACTGAAGCTTTCTTT. The full variable domain, its missing parts supplied by reference TRBV18 and TRBJ1-1, is NAGVMQNPRHLVRRRGQEARLRCSPMKGHSHVYWYRQLPEEGLKFMVYLQKENIIDESGMPKERFSAEFPKEGPSILRIQQVVRGDSAAYFCASSPGFNTEAFFGQGTRLTVV.

V is TRBV12-3 or TRBV12-4 and J is TRBJ2-4; D is unclear. The CDR3 contains 11 residues. The V gene lost 6 bases and the J gene lost 8 bases, with 8 bases spanning the gap. CDR3 residues: CASSPGDIQYF. The CDR3 bases are TGTGCCAGCAGCCCCGGAGACATTCAGTACTTC.